The 16 T cell receptor beta chains below were found in one sample sequenced in a study of blood T cell repertoires in COVID-19. The repertoire was sequenced with immunoSEQ multiplex PCR; TCRdb's copy has only in-frame clones and lacks some. This sample has roughly 67,000 clones, with roughly nine tenths found just once. Specimen: peripheral blood. The receptors here all came from a man between 45 and 60 years old with active COVID-19.

This chain connects TRBV11-2 to TRBJ2-7, with TRBD1 identical over 10 bases. Germline V lookup: CDR1 SGHAT, CDR2 FQNNGV. This CDR3 has 16 residues. V was pared by 4 bases and J by 4 bases, with 10 bases of the junction left unmatched. The chain's CDR3 is CASSSTRGQGWYEQYF. In DNA form, the CDR3 reads TGTGCCAGCAGCTCAACCCGGGGACAGGGGTGGTACGAGCAGTACTTC.

V usage is TRBV10-3 and J usage is TRBJ2-6; maybe TRBD2 (6 bases). Trimming shortened V by 4 bases and J by 1 base, and 17 bases separated the two germline ends. Per the germline V gene, CDR1 is ENHRY and CDR2 is SYGVKD. The CDR3 is 18 residues long. This CDR3 reads CAISAGTPILSGANVLTF. The CDR3 DNA reads TGTGCCATCAGTGCCGGGACTCCGATTCTTTCTGGGGCCAACGTCCTGACTTTC.

The chain uses TRBV7-2 and TRBJ1-2; D is ambiguous. The CDR3 is 13 amino acids. Trimming removed 2 bases from V and 2 bases from J, with 6 bases in between. CDR1 is SGHTA, CDR2 FQGNSA, per germline. In nucleotides, the CDR3 is TGTGCCAGCAGCTTAAGCACCAACTATGGCTACACCTTC. This encodes CASSLSTNYGYTF. Based on the CDR3 plus reference TRBV7-2 and TRBJ1-2, the full variable domain is GAGVSQSPSNKVTEKGKDVELRCDPISGHTALYWYRQSLGQGLEFLIYFQGNSAPDKSGLPSDRFSAERTGGSVSTLTIQRTQQEDSAVYLCASSLSTNYGYTFGSGTRLTVV.

The V call is TRBV24-1, the J call TRBJ2-7; the match to TRBD1 covers 8 bases. With V trimmed by 3 bases and J by 2 bases, 5 bases remained unmatched. Germline CDR1 reads KGHDR; CDR2 reads SFDVKD. This CDR3 has 15 residues. CDR3 sequence (DNA): TGTGCCACCAGTGATAACCGACAGGGGACCTACGAGCAGTACTTC. Protein product: CATSDNRQGTYEQYF.

The rearrangement links TRBV18 to TRBJ2-5; TRBD1 agrees at 8 bases. The CDR3 totals 18 residues. V was pared by 3 bases and J by 5 bases, with 17 bases of the junction left unmatched. Germline CDR1 KGHSH, CDR2 LQKENI. In DNA form, the CDR3 reads TGTGCCAGCTCACCTCCCGGACAGGGAGATCGTCAAGCGGAGACCCAGTACTTC. It encodes CASSPPGQGDRQAETQYF.

The V and J genes are TRBV19 and TRBJ2-7; a possible D gene is TRBD1 (6 bases). The germline gives CDR1 LNHDA, CDR2 SQIVND (reference sequence). The V end was cut by 6 bases, the J end by 1 base, with 13 bases between. The CDR3 has 14 amino acids. CDR3 sequence reads: CASRNSGVSYEQYF. In nucleotides, the CDR3 is TGTGCCAGTAGGAATTCAGGGGTATCCTACGAGCAGTACTTC.

In this sample, this clone turned up a few times. DNA for the CDR3: TGTGCCAGCAGCTTGAGGAGGAGAAATGGCTACACCTTC. Protein sequence: CASSLRRRNGYTF. The chain employs TRBV5-6 and TRBJ1-2; no firm D call. Trimming removed 1 base at V and 6 bases at J, with 10 bases between. There are 13 residues in the CDR3. CDR1 and CDR2 from the germline V gene are SGHDT and YYEEEE.

This clone was recorded a few times. The V call is TRBV4-2, the J call TRBJ2-3; 7 bases agree with TRBD2. Germline V gene data show CDR1 as LGHNA and CDR2 as YNFKEQ. The CDR3 contains 16 residues. The V and J ends lost 3 bases and 1 base, in that order; junction bases with no gene match: 7. The CDR3 DNA sequence: TGTGCCAGCAGCCAGGTTGCGGGAGCCGGCACAGATACGCAGTATTTT. Amino acids: CASSQVAGAGTDTQYF.

A few counts support this clone. The chain uses TRBV6-6 and TRBJ1-5; 8 bases agree with TRBD1. The CDR3 extends over 16 amino acids. Germline V gene data show CDR1 as MNHNY and CDR2 as SVGAGI (reference sequence). V was clipped by 8 bases and J by 4 bases; unmatched bases: 13. CDR3 residues: CASETRGQGTNQPQHF. CDR3 DNA: TGTGCCAGCGAGACCAGGGGGCAGGGAACGAATCAGCCCCAGCATTTT.

In its sample, this clone was seen once. The V call is TRBV5-6, the J call TRBJ1-2; D is ambiguous. Germline V gene data show CDR1 as SGHDT and CDR2 as YYEEEE. The CDR3 is made up of 16 amino acids. V was shortened by 3 bases and J by 6 bases, with 21 bases between the two germline ends. The CDR3 region has the DNA TGTGCCAGCAGCTCTGGTTGGGGTTCCGGGAGCGATGGCTACACCTTC. This gives the protein CASSSGWGSGSDGYTF.

The rearrangement links TRBV10-3 to TRBJ1-5, with D hard to call. CDR3 length: 14 residues. V dropped 3 bases and J dropped 3 bases, with 9 bases sitting between them. Germline CDR1 and CDR2: ENHRY and SYGVKD. The CDR3 spells CAISESAANQPQHF. The CDR3 region has the DNA TGTGCCATCAGTGAAAGCGCCGCCAATCAGCCCCAGCATTTT.

With respect to this clone: Other DNA sequences in the sample encode the same CDR3. The chain joins TRBV19 to TRBJ2-7, with 9 bases that match TRBD1. The CDR3 has 13 residues. J lost 4 bases, V lost 6 bases, and 4 bases had no gene match. Germline loops: CDR1 LNHDA, CDR2 SQIVND (reference sequence). DNA of the CDR3: TGTGCCAGTAGCCGGGACAGGGCATACGAGCAGTACTTC. Translated: CASSRDRAYEQYF.

This chain links TRBV3-1 (or the pseudogene TRBV3-2) with TRBJ2-5; weak D call: TRBD1 (5 bases). V shed 1 base and J shed 5 bases, with 8 bases lying between them. CDR3 size: 13 residues. CDR1 is LGHDT and CDR2 is YNNKEL in the germline V gene (reference sequence). The CDR3 protein is CASSQAGSETQYF. The CDR3 DNA reads as TGTGCCAGCAGCCAAGCAGGGTCGGAGACCCAGTACTTC.

V gene TRBV6-1 combines with J gene TRBJ2-3; 12 nucleotides line up with TRBD2. Germline trimming cut 2 bases from V and 3 bases from J; bases unmatched to any gene: 21. From germline, CDR1 is MNHNS and CDR2 SASEGT. The CDR3 extends over 22 amino acids. CDR3: CASSELFSPGLAGGTPTDTQYF. The CDR3 region has the DNA TGTGCCAGCAGTGAACTTTTTTCTCCCGGGCTAGCGGGAGGGACCCCTACAGATACGCAGTATTTT.

The rearrangement uses TRBV4-1 and TRBJ2-7; 8 bases fit TRBD2. Germline V gives CDR1 MGHRA, CDR2 YSYEKL. The CDR3 sequence is 16 residues long. V dropped 4 bases and J dropped 1; count of bases not matched to a gene: 9. The CDR3 is CASSRTLAEGSYEQYF. CDR3 nucleotide sequence: TGCGCCAGCAGCCGCACACTAGCGGAAGGGTCCTACGAGCAGTACTTC.

This sequence joins TRBV29-1 and TRBJ2-1, with 9 bases fitting TRBD2. Germline V gene data show CDR1 as SQVTM and CDR2 as ANQGSEA. This CDR3 spans 13 amino acids. Trimming cost V 3 bases and J 7 bases; bases outside gene matches: 4. The CDR3 reads CSVESGRRNEQFF. The DNA of the CDR3 is TGCAGCGTTGAGAGCGGGAGGAGGAATGAGCAGTTCTTC.